Presented here are 30 T cell receptor beta chains from one specimen sequenced in a study of Ad26.COV2.S vaccination and SARS-CoV-2 variants. Treatment described: some 20 received Ad26.COV2.S at low or high dose, single or two shots; about 5 received placebo; per-sample allocation not given. Repertoires come from day 63 after the first vaccine or placebo injection. Libraries were prepared by immunoSEQ multiplex PCR; TCRdb keeps only in-frame clonotypes and omits some of them. The sample has roughly 420,000 clones, roughly 90% seen once. Sequences were derived from peripheral blood, sampled in a trial of Ad26.COV2.S vaccine versus placebo. These receptors came from a person between 18 and 60 years old who received the Ad26.COV2.S COVID-19 vaccine or a placebo.

This clone was seen just once. This chain joins TRBV9 and TRBJ1-1; D might be TRBD1 (5 bases). CDR1 is SGDLS and CDR2 is YYNGEE in the germline V gene. Trimming removed 7 bases from V and 5 bases from J, with 9 bases in between. The CDR3 spans 11 residues. The CDR3 nucleotides are TGTGCCAGCGGGGAGGGGACTGAAGCTTTCTTT. It is translated as CASGEGTEAFF.

The chain has TRBV7-2 and TRBJ1-4, with D possibly being TRBD1 (6 bases). The germline V and J ends were trimmed by 3 bases and 5 bases, with 10 bases remaining between them. From germline, CDR1 is SGHTA and CDR2 FQGNSA. The CDR3 spans 14 residues. The DNA of the CDR3 is TGTGCCAGCAGCTTGACAGGATACAATGAAAAACTGTTTTTT. Amino acid sequence: CASSLTGYNEKLFF.

This chain uses TRBV28 with TRBJ2-5, with 8 bases identical to TRBD1. The V segment lost 6 bases and the J segment 5 bases; nucleotides outside the gene matches: 5. Germline loops: CDR1 MDHEN, CDR2 SYDVKM. The CDR3 consists of 13 residues. CDR3 coding DNA: TGTGCCAGCAGACGGACAGGGTTGGAGACCCAGTACTTC. Encoded protein: CASRRTGLETQYF.

The chain is built from TRBV11-3 and TRBJ2-2; 10 bases map to TRBD1. CDR3 size: 14 residues. J lost 5 bases, V lost 6 bases, and 3 bases had no gene match. The germline CDR1 and CDR2 sequences are SGHNT and YENEEA. The CDR3 region is CASRGTGETGELFF. In nucleotides, the CDR3 is TGTGCCAGCAGAGGGACAGGGGAGACCGGGGAGCTGTTTTTT. The full variable domain, rest sourced from reference TRBV11-3 and TRBJ2-2, is EAGVVQSPRYKIIEKKQPVAFWCNPISGHNTLYWYLQNLGQGPELLIRYENEEAVDDSQLPKDRFSAERLKGVDSTLKIQPAELGDSAVYLCASRGTGETGELFFGEGSRLTVL.

The chain carries TRBV5-4 and TRBJ1-2; TRBD1 matches 11 bases. Germline trimming cut 3 bases from V and 8 bases from J; bases unmatched to any gene: 6. Germline V lookup: CDR1 SGHNT, CDR2 YYREEE (reference sequence). The length of the CDR3 is 14 residues. The CDR3 bases are TGTGCCAGCAGCTGGGGACAGGGGGGGAACGGCTACACCTTC. Its protein is CASSWGQGGNGYTF.

The chain joins TRBV4-3 to TRBJ1-6; D ambiguous. V lost 1 base to trimming and J lost 3 bases, with 10 bases between them. The germline V gene has CDR1 LGHNA and CDR2 YSLEER. This CDR3 is 16 amino acids long. The CDR3 region is CASSQARTRYNSPLHF. The CDR3 DNA reads TGCGCCAGCAGCCAAGCGCGAACTCGCTATAATTCACCCCTCCACTTT.

The gene calls are TRBV5-1 and TRBJ2-7; 9 bases match TRBD1. After removal of 0 bases from V and 3 bases from J, the junction contained 1 base not matched to a gene. The CDR3 sequence is 14 residues long. Germline V gene lookup returns CDR1 SGHRS and CDR2 YFSETQ. Written as DNA, the CDR3 is TGCGCCAGCAGCTTGGTGGGACAGGGCTACGAGCAGTACTTC. This encodes CASSLVGQGYEQYF.

This chain joins TRBV28 and TRBJ2-1; TRBD1 or TRBD2 may be the D gene (5 bases each). Trimming cost V 5 bases and J 7 bases, with 12 bases left between them. The CDR3 runs 13 residues. CDR1 and CDR2 from the germline V gene are MDHEN and SYDVKM. CDR3 residues: CASSPRGLNEQFF. As DNA, the CDR3 is TGTGCCAGCAGTCCCCGGGGCCTTAATGAGCAGTTCTTC.

J is TRBJ1-5 and V is TRBV9; D is undetermined. This CDR3 is 14 amino acids long. Deletions cut 0 bases from V and 4 bases from J, with 8 bases between. In germline, CDR1 is SGDLS, CDR2 YYNGEE. As DNA, the CDR3 is TGTGCCAGCAGCGTAGGTGGGGAGAATCAGCCCCAGCATTTT. Its protein product is CASSVGGENQPQHF.

A remark on this clone: The sample has other DNA sequences that encode this CDR3 too. The CDR3 loop is CASSLGQGTYNEQFF. The CDR3 coding sequence is TGTGCCAGCAGCCTGGGACAGGGGACGTACAATGAGCAGTTCTTC. The chain recombines TRBV5-8 with TRBJ2-1, with 10 bases identical to TRBD1. Germline lookup yields CDR1 SGHTS and CDR2 YDEGEE. The CDR3 covers 15 residues. With V trimmed by 4 bases and J by 4 bases, 5 bases remained unmatched.

The genes are TRBV2 and TRBJ2-7, with TRBD1 matching over 9 bases. This CDR3 has 16 amino acids. The V gene end was trimmed by 8 bases and the J gene end by 0 bases; junction bases not matched to a gene: 11. Germline CDR1 SNHLY, CDR2 FYNNEI. For the CDR3, the DNA is TGTGCCAGCCTGGACAGGGGTCTGCTGAGCTCCTACGAGCAGTACTTC. Its translation: CASLDRGLLSSYEQYF.

This chain connects TRBV9 to TRBJ2-1; 10 nucleotides line up with TRBD1. CDR1 SGDLS and CDR2 YYNGEE come from the germline V gene. The CDR3 is 14 amino acids. V gave up 2 bases and J gave up 8 bases; unmatched junction bases: 4. The CDR3 loop reads CASSVRDRGYEQFF. CDR3 nucleotide sequence: TGTGCCAGCAGCGTCCGGGACAGGGGCTATGAGCAGTTCTTC.

A single count supports this clone. The rearrangement links TRBV18 to TRBJ2-3; D is ambiguous. There are 13 residues in the CDR3. From germline, CDR1 is KGHSH and CDR2 LQKENI. The ends were cut back, 3 bases at V and 5 bases at J, with 9 bases in the middle. Written as DNA, the CDR3 is TGTGCCAGCTCACCCGCCGCGAGAGATACGCAGTATTTT. Protein product: CASSPAARDTQYF.

This clone turned up a few times. The chain links TRBV9 to TRBJ2-1; 8 positions agree with TRBD1. The CDR3 spans 13 residues. Per germline, CDR1 SGDLS and CDR2 YYNGEE. The ends lost 3 bases at V and 6 bases at J; junction bases unmatched: 2. The DNA of the CDR3 is TGTGCCAGCAGCGGCGGACAGGGCAATGAGCAGTTCTTC. Translated, it gives CASSGGQGNEQFF.

Written as DNA, the CDR3 is TGTGCCAGCGGGCCTGCAGGGCGGCGCAATCAGCCCCAGCATTTT. Its protein product is CASGPAGRRNQPQHF. This chain uses TRBV28 with TRBJ1-5; D may be TRBD1 (5 bases). The germline V and J ends were trimmed by 8 bases and 2 bases, with 16 bases remaining between them. The V gene's germline CDR1 is MDHEN and CDR2 SYDVKM. The CDR3 loop spans 15 amino acids.

This rearrangement joins TRBV4-3 to TRBJ1-6; D perhaps matches TRBD1 (6 bases). This CDR3 has 17 residues. V lost 0 bases, J lost 5 bases, and 14 bases lay in between. Germline V CDR1 and CDR2: LGHNA, YSLEER. The CDR3 bases are TGCGCCAGCAGCCAAGATTGGACAGCGGAAAATAATTCACCCCTCCACTTT. This codes for CASSQDWTAENNSPLHF.

The gene calls are TRBV5-6 and TRBJ1-6; D is uncertain. Germline V gene sequence: CDR1 SGHDT, CDR2 YYEEEE. The CDR3 contains 12 residues. Trimming stripped 5 bases from V and 7 bases from J, with 7 bases between. The CDR3 nucleotides are TGTGCCAGCAGTTTACAGAATTCACCCCTCCACTTT. Translating it yields CASSLQNSPLHF.

The chain is built from TRBV6-5 and TRBJ2-2, with unresolved D. The CDR3 is 14 amino acids. Germline lookup yields CDR1 MNHEY and CDR2 SVGAGI. V lost 6 bases, J lost 1 base, and 9 bases lay in between. CDR3 nucleotide sequence: TGTGCCAGCAGGGGCAGACTGAACACCGGGGAGCTGTTTTTT. Amino acids: CASRGRLNTGELFF.

The table lists this clone with a few counts. This sequence joins TRBV2 and TRBJ1-6; D ambiguous. The CDR3 length is 15 residues. Trimming pared 6 bases from V and 4 bases from J, leaving 13 bases between. The V gene's germline CDR1 is SNHLY and CDR2 FYNNEI. CDR3 nucleotides: TGTGCCAGCAGCCAGACGGACGGATATAATTCACCCCTCCACTTT. It specifies CASSQTDGYNSPLHF.

V gene TRBV29-1 combines with J gene TRBJ1-5; TRBD1 matches at 7 bases. Trimming at V came to 6 bases and at J to 3 bases, leaving 8 bases not matched to a gene. The CDR3 runs 14 residues. Germline assignment: CDR1 SQVTM and CDR2 ANQGSEA. The CDR3 loop reads CSVGNRGSNQPQHF. The DNA of the CDR3 is TGCAGCGTGGGAAACAGGGGATCCAATCAGCCCCAGCATTTT.

The chain recombines TRBV30 with TRBJ2-7; D may match TRBD1 or TRBD2 (5 bases each). Trimming took off 2 bases at V and 2 bases at J, with 16 bases between the two ends. Germline-derived CDR1 and CDR2 are GTSNPN and SVGIG (reference sequence). This CDR3 contains 15 residues. CDR3 protein: CAWSIPRGGPYEQYF. CDR3 coding DNA: TGTGCCTGGAGTATTCCCCGGGGCGGCCCCTACGAGCAGTACTTC.

The chain uses TRBV5-6 and TRBJ2-3, with D perhaps given as TRBD1 or TRBD2 (5 bases each). From germline, CDR1 is SGHDT and CDR2 YYEEEE. The germline V and J ends were trimmed by 2 bases and 6 bases, with 19 bases remaining between them. The CDR3 consists of 16 residues. CDR3 nucleotides: TGTGCCAGCAGCTTCCGGGGCCATGGGGATTTGGATACGCAGTATTTT. Translating gives CASSFRGHGDLDTQYF.

V and J are TRBV9 and TRBJ2-7; 8 bases align to TRBD2. The CDR3 is made up of 17 amino acids. The trim removed 4 bases at V and 0 bases at J, leaving 12 bases unmatched. The germline gives CDR1 SGDLS, CDR2 YYNGEE. Written as DNA, the CDR3 is TGTGCCAGCAGCCCAACCGGAGGGGCGGGGGGCTCCTACGAGCAGTACTTC. This gives the protein CASSPTGGAGGSYEQYF.

This chain uses TRBV30 with TRBJ2-1; D is undetermined. CDR1 and CDR2 from the germline V gene are GTSNPN and SVGIG (reference sequence). V lost 4 bases and J lost 4, with 14 bases in between. This CDR3 contains 14 residues. The CDR3 nucleotides read TGTGCCTGGAACGATAGGGCCCCGTACAATGAGCAGTTCTTC. It yields the protein CAWNDRAPYNEQFF.

CDR3 nucleotides: TGTGCCAGCAGCACGGACTCCAGGGAGACCCAGTACTTC. It encodes CASSTDSRETQYF. The chain uses TRBV7-8 and TRBJ2-5; maybe TRBD2 (5 bases). Germline-derived CDR1 and CDR2 are SGHVS and FQNEAQ. The CDR3 is made up of 13 amino acids. Trimming stripped 5 bases from V and 5 bases from J, with 12 bases between.

The rearrangement links TRBV28 to TRBJ1-4, with no clear D. The germline CDR1 and CDR2 sequences are MDHEN and SYDVKM. The CDR3 covers 13 residues. Trimming left V 3 bases short and J 8 bases short, with 10 bases between. This CDR3 is CASSFAALEKLFF. CDR3 bases: TGTGCCAGCAGTTTCGCCGCCCTGGAAAAACTGTTTTTT.

The chain carries TRBV11-1 and TRBJ2-2; 8 nucleotides match TRBD2. This CDR3 is 15 amino acids long. Germline assignment: CDR1 SGHAT and CDR2 FQDESV (reference sequence). The V gene end was trimmed by 1 base and the J gene end by 7 bases; junction bases not matched to a gene: 5. The CDR3 is CASSLGTGGHGELFF. The CDR3 region has the DNA TGTGCCAGCAGCTTAGGAACGGGAGGGCACGGGGAGCTGTTTTTT.

This clone was picked up a small number of times. This chain links TRBV6-1 with TRBJ1-1, with a weak D call TRBD1 (5 bases). The germline V and J ends were trimmed by 2 bases and 1 base, with 8 bases remaining between them. The CDR3 has 14 amino acids. Germline V CDR1 and CDR2: MNHNS, SASEGT. The DNA of the CDR3 is TGTGCCAGCAGTGAAAAAGGGGAGAACACTGAAGCTTTCTTT. Protein: CASSEKGENTEAFF.

V gene TRBV6-4 combines with J gene TRBJ2-1, with a tentative D call TRBD1 (6 bases). The germline V and J ends were trimmed by 3 bases and 8 bases, with 17 bases remaining between them. This CDR3 is 15 amino acids long. The germline CDR1 and CDR2 sequences are MRHNA and SNTAGT. Here the CDR3 reads CASSELGATADEQFF. The CDR3 nucleotides read TGTGCCAGCAGTGAACTGGGGGCGACGGCGGATGAGCAGTTCTTC.

The chain employs TRBV7-9 and TRBJ1-3; D unresolved. V dropped 5 bases and J dropped 3 bases, with 14 bases sitting between them. The CDR3 length is 15 residues. CDR1 is SEHNR, CDR2 FQNEAQ, per germline (reference sequence). Here the CDR3 reads CASSPKARFGNTIYF. In DNA, the CDR3 is TGTGCCAGCAGCCCGAAAGCCCGCTTTGGAAACACCATATATTTT.